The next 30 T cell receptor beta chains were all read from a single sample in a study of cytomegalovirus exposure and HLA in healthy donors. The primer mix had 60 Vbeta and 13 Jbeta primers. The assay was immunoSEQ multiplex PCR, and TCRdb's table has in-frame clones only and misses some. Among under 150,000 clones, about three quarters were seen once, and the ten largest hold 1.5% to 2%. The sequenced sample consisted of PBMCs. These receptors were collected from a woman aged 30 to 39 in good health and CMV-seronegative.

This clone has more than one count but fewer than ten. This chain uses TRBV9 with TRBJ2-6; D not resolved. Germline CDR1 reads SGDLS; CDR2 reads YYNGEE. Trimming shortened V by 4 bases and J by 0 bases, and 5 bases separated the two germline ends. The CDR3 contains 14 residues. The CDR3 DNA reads TGTGCCAGCAGCCCTGTCTCTGGGGCCAACGTCCTGACTTTC. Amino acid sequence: CASSPVSGANVLTF.

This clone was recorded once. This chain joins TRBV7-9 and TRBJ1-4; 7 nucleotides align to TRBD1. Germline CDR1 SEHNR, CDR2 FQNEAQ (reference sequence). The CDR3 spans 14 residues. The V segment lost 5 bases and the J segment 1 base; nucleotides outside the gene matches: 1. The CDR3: CASSRTGTNEKLFF. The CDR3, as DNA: TGTGCCAGCAGCCGGACAGGAACTAATGAAAAACTGTTTTTT.

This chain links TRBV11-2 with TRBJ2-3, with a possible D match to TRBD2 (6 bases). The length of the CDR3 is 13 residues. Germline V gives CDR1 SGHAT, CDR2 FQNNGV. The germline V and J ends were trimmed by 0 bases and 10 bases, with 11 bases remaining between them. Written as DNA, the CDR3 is TGTGCCAGCAGCTTAGACCCGCGGGGTGCGCAGTATTTT. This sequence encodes CASSLDPRGAQYF.

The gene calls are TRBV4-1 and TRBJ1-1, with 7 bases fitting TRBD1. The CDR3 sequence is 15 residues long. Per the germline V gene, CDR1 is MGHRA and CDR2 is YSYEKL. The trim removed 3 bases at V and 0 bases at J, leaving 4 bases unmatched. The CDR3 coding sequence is TGCGCCAGCAGCCAGGTGACAGGGATGAACACTGAAGCTTTCTTT. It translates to CASSQVTGMNTEAFF.

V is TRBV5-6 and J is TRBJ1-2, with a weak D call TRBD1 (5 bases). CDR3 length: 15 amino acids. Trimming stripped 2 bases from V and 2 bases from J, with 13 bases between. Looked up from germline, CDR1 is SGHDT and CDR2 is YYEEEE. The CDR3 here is CASSLRQRQNYGYTF. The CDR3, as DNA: TGTGCCAGCAGCTTACGACAGAGACAGAACTATGGCTACACCTTC.

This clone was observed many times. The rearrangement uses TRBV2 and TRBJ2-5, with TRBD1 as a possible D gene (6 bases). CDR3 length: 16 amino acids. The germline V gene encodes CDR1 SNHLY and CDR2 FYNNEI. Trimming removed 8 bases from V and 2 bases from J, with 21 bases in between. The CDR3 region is CASGGGTQGQQETQYF. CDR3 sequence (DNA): TGTGCCAGCGGAGGCGGAACACAGGGCCAACAAGAGACCCAGTACTTC.

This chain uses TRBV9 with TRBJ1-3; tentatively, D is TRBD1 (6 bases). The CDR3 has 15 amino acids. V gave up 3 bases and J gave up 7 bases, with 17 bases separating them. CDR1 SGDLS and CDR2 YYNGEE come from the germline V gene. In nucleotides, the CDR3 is TGTGCCAGCAGCGGACAGGTGGGTGGTCGGAACACCATATATTTT. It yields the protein CASSGQVGGRNTIYF.

The CDR3 sequence: CASSLRGLNTEAFF. The CDR3 bases are TGTGCCAGCAGCTTAAGGGGATTGAACACTGAAGCTTTCTTT. V gene TRBV7-6 combines with J gene TRBJ1-1, with a possible D match to TRBD1 (5 bases). The V gene lost 2 bases and the J gene lost 0 bases, with 7 bases spanning the gap. The germline V gene has CDR1 SGHVS and CDR2 FNYEAQ. The CDR3 consists of 14 residues.

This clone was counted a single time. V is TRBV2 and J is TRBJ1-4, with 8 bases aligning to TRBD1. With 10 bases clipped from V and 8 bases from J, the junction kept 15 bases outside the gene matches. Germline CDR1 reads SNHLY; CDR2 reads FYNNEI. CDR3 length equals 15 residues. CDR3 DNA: TGTGCCACCAATAAGGAGGGACAGGCGGGGGAAAAACTGTTTTTT. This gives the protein CATNKEGQAGEKLFF.

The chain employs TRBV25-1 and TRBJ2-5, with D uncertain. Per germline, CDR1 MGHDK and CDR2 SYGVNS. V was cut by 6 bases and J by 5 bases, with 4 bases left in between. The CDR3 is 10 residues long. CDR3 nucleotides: TGTGCCAGCAGGCGGGAGACCCAGTACTTC. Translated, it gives CASRRETQYF.

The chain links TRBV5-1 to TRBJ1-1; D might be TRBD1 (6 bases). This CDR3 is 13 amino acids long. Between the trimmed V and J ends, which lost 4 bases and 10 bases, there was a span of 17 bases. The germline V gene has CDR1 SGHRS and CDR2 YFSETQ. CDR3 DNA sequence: TGCGCCAGCAGCCGGGCAGGGGTAGAGTTAGCTTTCTTT. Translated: CASSRAGVELAFF.

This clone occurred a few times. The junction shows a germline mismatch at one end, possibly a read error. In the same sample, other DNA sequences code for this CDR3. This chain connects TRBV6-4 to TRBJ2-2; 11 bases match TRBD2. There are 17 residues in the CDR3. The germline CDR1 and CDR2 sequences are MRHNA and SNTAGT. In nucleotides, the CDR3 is TGTGCCAGCAGTGTTGCTAGCGGGGGGTCGAACACCGGGGAACTGTTTTTT. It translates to CASSVASGGSNTGELFF.

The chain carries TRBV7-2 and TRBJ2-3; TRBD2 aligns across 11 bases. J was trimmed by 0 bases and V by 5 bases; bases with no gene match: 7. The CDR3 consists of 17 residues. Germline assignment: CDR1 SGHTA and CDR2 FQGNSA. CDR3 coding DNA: TGTGCCAGCAGCGCACCGGGACTAGCGGATAGCACAGATACGCAGTATTTT. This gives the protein CASSAPGLADSTDTQYF.

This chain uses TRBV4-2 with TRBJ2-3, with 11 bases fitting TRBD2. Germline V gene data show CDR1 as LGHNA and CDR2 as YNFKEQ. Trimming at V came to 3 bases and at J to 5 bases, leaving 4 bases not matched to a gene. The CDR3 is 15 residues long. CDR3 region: CASSQVSGGEDTQYF. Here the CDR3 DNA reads TGTGCCAGCAGCCAGGTTAGCGGGGGGGAAGATACGCAGTATTTT.

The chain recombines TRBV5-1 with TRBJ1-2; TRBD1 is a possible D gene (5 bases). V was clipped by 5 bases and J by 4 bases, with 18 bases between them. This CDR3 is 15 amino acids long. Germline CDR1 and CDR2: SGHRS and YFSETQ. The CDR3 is CASSPIVGGGYGYTF. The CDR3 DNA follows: TGCGCCAGCAGTCCGATTGTCGGGGGGGGCTATGGCTACACCTTC. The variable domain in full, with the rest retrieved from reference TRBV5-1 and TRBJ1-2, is KAGVTQTPRYLIKTRGQQVTLSCSPISGHRSVSWYQQTPGQGLQFLFEYFSETQRNKGNFPGRFSGRQFSNSRSEMNVSTLELGDSALYLCASSPIVGGGYGYTFGSGTRLTVV.

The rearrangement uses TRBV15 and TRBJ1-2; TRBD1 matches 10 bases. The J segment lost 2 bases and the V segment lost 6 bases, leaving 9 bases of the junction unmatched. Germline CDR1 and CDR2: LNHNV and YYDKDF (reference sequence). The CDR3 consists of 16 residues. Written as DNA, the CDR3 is TGTGCCACCAGGCCCGGGACAGGGGATAAGAACTATGGCTACACCTTC. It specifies CATRPGTGDKNYGYTF.

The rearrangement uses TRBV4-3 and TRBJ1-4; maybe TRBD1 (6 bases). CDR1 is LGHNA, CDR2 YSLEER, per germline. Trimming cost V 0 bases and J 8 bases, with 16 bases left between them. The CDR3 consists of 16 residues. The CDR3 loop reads CASSQDGGGLGEKLFF. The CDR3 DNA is TGCGCCAGCAGCCAAGATGGGGGGGGGCTAGGGGAAAAACTGTTTTTT.

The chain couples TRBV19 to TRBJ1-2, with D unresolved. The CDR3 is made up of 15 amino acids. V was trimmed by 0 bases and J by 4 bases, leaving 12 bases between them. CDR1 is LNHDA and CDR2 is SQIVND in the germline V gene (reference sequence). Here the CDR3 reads CASSIDPRSVYGYTF. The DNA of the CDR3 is TGTGCCAGTAGTATAGATCCCAGGTCCGTCTATGGCTACACCTTC.

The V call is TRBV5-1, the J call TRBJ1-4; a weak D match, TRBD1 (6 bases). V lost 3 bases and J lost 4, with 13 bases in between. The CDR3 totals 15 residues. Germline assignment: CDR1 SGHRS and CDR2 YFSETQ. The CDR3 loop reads CASSSQGFGNEKLFF. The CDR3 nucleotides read TGCGCCAGCAGCTCACAGGGTTTCGGTAATGAAAAACTGTTTTTT.

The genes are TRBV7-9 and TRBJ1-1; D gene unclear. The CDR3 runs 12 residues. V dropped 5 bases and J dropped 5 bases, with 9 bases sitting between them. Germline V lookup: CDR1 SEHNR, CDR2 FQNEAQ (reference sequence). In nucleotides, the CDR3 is TGTGCCAGCAGCCCGCGGGGAACTGAAGCTTTCTTT. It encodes CASSPRGTEAFF.

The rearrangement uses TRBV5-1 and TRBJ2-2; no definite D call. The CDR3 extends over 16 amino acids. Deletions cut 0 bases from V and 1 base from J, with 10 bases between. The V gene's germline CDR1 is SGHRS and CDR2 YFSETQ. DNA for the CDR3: TGCGCCAGCAGCTTGGGGCGGAGCTTGAACACCGGGGAGCTGTTTTTT. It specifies CASSLGRSLNTGELFF.

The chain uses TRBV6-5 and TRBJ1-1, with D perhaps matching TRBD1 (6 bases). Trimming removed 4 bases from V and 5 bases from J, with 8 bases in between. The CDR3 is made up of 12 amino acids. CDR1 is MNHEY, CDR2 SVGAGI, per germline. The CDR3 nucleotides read TGTGCCAGCAGTTTACAGGGTACTGAAGCTTTCTTT. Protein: CASSLQGTEAFF.

CDR3 protein: CASSLREVGGSNQPQHF. In nucleotides, the CDR3 is TGTGCCAGCAGTTTAAGGGAGGTGGGGGGTAGCAATCAGCCCCAGCATTTT. V usage is TRBV27 and J usage is TRBJ1-5; perhaps TRBD1 as D (5 bases). With 2 bases removed from V and 0 bases from J, the gap between germline ends came to 14 bases. This CDR3 comprises 17 residues. In germline, CDR1 is MNHEY, CDR2 SMNVEV (reference sequence).

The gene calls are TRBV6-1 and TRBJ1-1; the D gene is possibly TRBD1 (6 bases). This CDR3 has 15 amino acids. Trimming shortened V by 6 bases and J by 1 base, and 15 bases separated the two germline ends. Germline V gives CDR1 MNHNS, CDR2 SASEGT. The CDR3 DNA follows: TGTGCCAGCAGGCCCCGGGGGGGCCCGAACACTGAAGCTTTCTTT. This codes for CASRPRGGPNTEAFF.

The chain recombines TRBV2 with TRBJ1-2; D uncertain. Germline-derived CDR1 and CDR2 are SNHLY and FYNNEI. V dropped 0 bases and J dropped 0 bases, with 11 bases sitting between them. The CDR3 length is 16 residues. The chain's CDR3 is CASSEARPATNYGYTF. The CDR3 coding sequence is TGTGCCAGCAGTGAAGCGAGGCCAGCAACTAACTATGGCTACACCTTC.

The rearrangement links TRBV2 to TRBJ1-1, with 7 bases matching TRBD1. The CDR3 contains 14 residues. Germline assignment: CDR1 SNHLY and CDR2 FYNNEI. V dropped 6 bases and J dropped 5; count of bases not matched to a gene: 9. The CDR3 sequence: CASRPRQGGTEAFF. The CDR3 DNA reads TGTGCCAGCAGACCCCGACAGGGAGGTACTGAAGCTTTCTTT.

CDR3 nucleotide sequence: TGTGCCAGCAGCTTAGTCTTAACCGGGACAGTCCGAGAGACCCAGTACTTC. This encodes CASSLVLTGTVRETQYF. The gene calls are TRBV7-2 and TRBJ2-5; 7 bases line up with TRBD1. CDR3 size: 17 residues. Germline CDR1 is SGHTA and CDR2 is FQGNSA. The V gene end was trimmed by 1 base and the J gene end by 4 bases; junction bases not matched to a gene: 12.

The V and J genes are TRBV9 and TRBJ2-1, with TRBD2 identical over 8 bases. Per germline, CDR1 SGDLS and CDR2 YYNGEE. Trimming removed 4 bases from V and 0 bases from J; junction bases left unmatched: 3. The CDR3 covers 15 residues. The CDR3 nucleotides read TGTGCCAGCAGCATTAGCGGGGACTCCTACAATGAGCAGTTCTTC. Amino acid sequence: CASSISGDSYNEQFF.

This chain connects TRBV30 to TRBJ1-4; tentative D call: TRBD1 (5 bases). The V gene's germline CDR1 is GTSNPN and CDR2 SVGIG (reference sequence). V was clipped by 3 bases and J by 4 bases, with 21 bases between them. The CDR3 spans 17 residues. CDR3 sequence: CAWSTSLGGRVNEKLFF. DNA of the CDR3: TGTGCCTGGAGCACCTCCCTCGGTGGCAGGGTTAATGAAAAACTGTTTTTT.

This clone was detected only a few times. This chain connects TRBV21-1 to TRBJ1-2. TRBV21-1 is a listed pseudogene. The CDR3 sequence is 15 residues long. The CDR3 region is CASSIQTRGNYGYTF. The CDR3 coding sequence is TGTGCCAGCAGCATACAGACTCGGGGGAACTATGGCTACACCTTC.